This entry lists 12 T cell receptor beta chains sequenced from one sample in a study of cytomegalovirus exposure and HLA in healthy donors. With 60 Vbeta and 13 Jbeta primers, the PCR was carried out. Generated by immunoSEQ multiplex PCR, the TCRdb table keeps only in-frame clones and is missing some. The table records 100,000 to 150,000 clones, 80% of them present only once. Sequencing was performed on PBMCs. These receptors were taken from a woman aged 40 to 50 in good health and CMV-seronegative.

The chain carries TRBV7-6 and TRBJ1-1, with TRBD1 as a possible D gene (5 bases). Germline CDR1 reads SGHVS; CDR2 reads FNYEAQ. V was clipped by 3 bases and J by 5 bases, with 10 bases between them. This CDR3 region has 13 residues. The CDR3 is CASSFSRTTEAFF. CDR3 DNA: TGTGCCAGCAGCTTTAGTCGGACAACTGAAGCTTTCTTT.

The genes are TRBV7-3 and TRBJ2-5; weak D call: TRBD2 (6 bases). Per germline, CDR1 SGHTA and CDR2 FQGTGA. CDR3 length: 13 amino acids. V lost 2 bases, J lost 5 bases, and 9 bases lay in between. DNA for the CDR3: TGTGCCAGCAGCTTACGGCGGGGCGAGACCCAGTACTTC. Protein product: CASSLRRGETQYF.

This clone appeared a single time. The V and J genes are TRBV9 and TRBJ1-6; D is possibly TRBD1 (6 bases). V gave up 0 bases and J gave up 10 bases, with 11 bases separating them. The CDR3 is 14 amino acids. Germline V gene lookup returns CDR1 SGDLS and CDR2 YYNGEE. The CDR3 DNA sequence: TGTGCCAGCAGCGTAGAGGCTCAGGGGTCACCCCTCCACTTT. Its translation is CASSVEAQGSPLHF.

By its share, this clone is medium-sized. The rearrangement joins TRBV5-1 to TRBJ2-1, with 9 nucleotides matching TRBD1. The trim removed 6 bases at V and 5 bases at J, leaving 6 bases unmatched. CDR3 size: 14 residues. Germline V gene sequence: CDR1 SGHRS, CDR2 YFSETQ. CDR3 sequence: CASTLGTGNNEQFF. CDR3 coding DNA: TGCGCCAGCACCCTTGGGACAGGGAACAATGAGCAGTTCTTC.

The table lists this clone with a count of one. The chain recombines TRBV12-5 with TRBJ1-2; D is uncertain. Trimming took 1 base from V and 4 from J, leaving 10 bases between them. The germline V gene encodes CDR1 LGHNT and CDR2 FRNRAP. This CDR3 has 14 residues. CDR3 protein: CASGLGDIFYGYTF. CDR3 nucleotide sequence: TGTGCTAGTGGTTTGGGAGACATCTTCTATGGCTACACCTTC.

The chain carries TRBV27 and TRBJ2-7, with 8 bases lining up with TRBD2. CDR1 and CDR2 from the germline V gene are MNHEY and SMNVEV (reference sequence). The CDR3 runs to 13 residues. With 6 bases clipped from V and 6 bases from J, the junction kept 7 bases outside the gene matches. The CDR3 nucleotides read TGTGCCAGCAGGTCCCTTAGCGGGGTCGAGCAGTACTTC. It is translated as CASRSLSGVEQYF.

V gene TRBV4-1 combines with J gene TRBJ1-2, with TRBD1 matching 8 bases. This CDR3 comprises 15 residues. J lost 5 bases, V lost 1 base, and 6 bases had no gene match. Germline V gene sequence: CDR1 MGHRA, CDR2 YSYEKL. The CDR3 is CASSQGPGGGYGYTF. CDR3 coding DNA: TGCGCCAGCAGCCAAGGGCCAGGGGGCGGGTATGGCTACACCTTC.

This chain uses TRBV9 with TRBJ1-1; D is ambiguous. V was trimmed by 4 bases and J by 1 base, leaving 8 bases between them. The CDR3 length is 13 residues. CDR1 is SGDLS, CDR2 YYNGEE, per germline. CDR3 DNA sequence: TGTGCCAGCAGCCTTACACCGAACACTGAAGCTTTCTTT. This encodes CASSLTPNTEAFF. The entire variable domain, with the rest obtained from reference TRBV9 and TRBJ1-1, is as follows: DSGVTQTPKHLITATGQRVTLRCSPRSGDLSVYWYQQSLDQGLQFLIQYYNGEERAKGNILERFSAQQFPDLHSELNLSSLELGDSALYFCASSLTPNTEAFFGQGTRLTVV.

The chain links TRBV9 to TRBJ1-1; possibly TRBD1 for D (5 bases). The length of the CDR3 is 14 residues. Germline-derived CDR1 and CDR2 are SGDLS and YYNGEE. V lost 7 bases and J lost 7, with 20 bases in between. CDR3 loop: CASRSGGGEGEAFF. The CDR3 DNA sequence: TGTGCCAGCCGATCGGGGGGGGGTGAGGGTGAAGCTTTCTTT.

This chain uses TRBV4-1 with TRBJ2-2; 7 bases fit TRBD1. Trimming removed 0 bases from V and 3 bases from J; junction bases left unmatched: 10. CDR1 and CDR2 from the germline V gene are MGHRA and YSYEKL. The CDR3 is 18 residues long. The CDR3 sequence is CASSQDGRYRGHTGELFF. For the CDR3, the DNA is TGCGCCAGCAGCCAAGACGGGCGATACAGGGGCCACACCGGGGAGCTGTTTTTT.

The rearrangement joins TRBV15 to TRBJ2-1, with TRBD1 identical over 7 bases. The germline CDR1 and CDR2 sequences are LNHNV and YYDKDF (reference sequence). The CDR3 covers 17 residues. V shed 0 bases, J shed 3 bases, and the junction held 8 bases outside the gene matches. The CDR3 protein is CATSRDLGQTFYNEQFF. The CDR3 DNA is TGTGCCACCAGCAGAGACTTGGGACAGACCTTCTACAATGAGCAGTTCTTC.

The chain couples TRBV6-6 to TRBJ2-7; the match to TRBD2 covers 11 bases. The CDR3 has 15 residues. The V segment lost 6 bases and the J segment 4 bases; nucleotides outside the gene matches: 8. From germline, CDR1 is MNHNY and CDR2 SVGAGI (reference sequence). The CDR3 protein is CASSPTSGRRYEQYF. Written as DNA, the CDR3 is TGTGCCAGCAGCCCTACTAGCGGGAGAAGGTACGAGCAGTACTTC.